Listed here are 30 T cell receptor beta chains from one sample, sequenced in a study of blood T cell repertoires in COVID-19. Assay used: immunoSEQ multiplex PCR; TCRdb lists only in-frame clones, some missing. This table has more than 100,000 clones, 84% appearing once. Source material: PBMCs or T cells enriched from blood (not recorded which). These receptors were obtained from a woman aged 25 to 45 who had recovered from COVID-19.

This rearrangement joins TRBV27 to TRBJ2-7; D is unclear. CDR1 is MNHEY, CDR2 SMNVEV, per germline (reference sequence). V dropped 1 base and J dropped 7 bases, with 5 bases sitting between them. This CDR3 is built from 11 residues. This CDR3 reads CASSLWAEQYF. The CDR3 DNA sequence: TGTGCCAGCAGTTTATGGGCAGAGCAGTACTTC.

This rearrangement joins TRBV4-1 to TRBJ2-1, with 12 bases that match TRBD2. CDR1 is MGHRA and CDR2 is YSYEKL in the germline V gene. CDR3 size: 17 residues. J gave up 10 bases and V 0 bases, and 10 bases lay outside the gene matches. CDR3 bases: TGCGCCAGCAGCCAAGATAGTAGGACTAGCGGGGCTAAGGAGCAGTTCTTC. It yields the protein CASSQDSRTSGAKEQFF.

The chain couples TRBV4-3 to TRBJ2-7; D possibly corresponds to TRBD1 (6 bases). The germline V gene encodes CDR1 LGHNA and CDR2 YSLEER. Trimming stripped 0 bases from V and 4 bases from J, with 13 bases between. This CDR3 contains 15 residues. CDR3 DNA sequence: TGCGCCAGCAGCCAAGACCAGGGCAGGGGATACGAGCAGTACTTC. Translation: CASSQDQGRGYEQYF.

This chain links TRBV28 with TRBJ2-1; tentative D call: TRBD2 (5 bases). CDR1 MDHEN and CDR2 SYDVKM come from the germline V gene. V was clipped by 4 bases and J by 0 bases, with 13 bases between them. CDR3 length: 16 residues. CDR3 loop: CASSSPGISSYNEQFF. CDR3 nucleotide sequence: TGTGCCAGCAGTTCCCCGGGAATTAGCTCCTACAATGAGCAGTTCTTC.

The V call is TRBV14, the J call TRBJ1-4; the match to TRBD1 covers 7 bases. The length of the CDR3 is 15 residues. Germline assignment: CDR1 SGHDN and CDR2 FVKESK. V was clipped by 4 bases and J by 4 bases; unmatched bases: 6. The CDR3 region is CASSRDRVVNEKLFF. The CDR3 DNA follows: TGTGCCAGCAGCCGCGACAGGGTCGTTAATGAAAAACTGTTTTTT.

The chain couples TRBV6-4 to TRBJ2-7; 7 bases fit TRBD2. Germline V gives CDR1 MRHNA, CDR2 SNTAGT. The CDR3 totals 15 residues. Unmatched junction bases numbered 10, after V lost 4 bases and J lost 4 bases. CDR3 in DNA: TGTGCCAGCAGTGTCAAGACTAGCTCACTTTACGAGCAGTACTTC. This codes for CASSVKTSSLYEQYF.

This clone was picked up one time. The chain has TRBV6-5 and TRBJ2-7; D gene unclear. Germline V gene data show CDR1 as MNHEY and CDR2 as SVGAGI. The CDR3 is 13 residues long. Deletions cut 8 bases from V and 4 bases from J, with 15 bases between. Here the CDR3 DNA reads TGTGCCAGCTCCCGTGAGAACGGGTACGAGCAGTACTTC. This translates into CASSRENGYEQYF.

J is TRBJ1-1 and V is TRBV14, with D possibly matching TRBD1 (6 bases). With 2 bases removed from V and 5 bases from J, the gap between germline ends came to 15 bases. Looked up from germline, CDR1 is SGHDN and CDR2 is FVKESK. The length of the CDR3 is 15 residues. The CDR3 nucleotides are TGTGCCAGCAGCCAAATGACAGGAGAATTTACTGAAGCTTTCTTT. Translating gives CASSQMTGEFTEAFF.

This chain links TRBV7-9 with TRBJ2-3; 7 bases agree with TRBD2. The CDR3 runs 15 residues. J gave up 5 bases and V 4 bases, and 9 bases lay outside the gene matches. Germline lookup yields CDR1 SEHNR and CDR2 FQNEAQ (reference sequence). The CDR3 protein is CASSSYLAVGDTQYF. The CDR3 DNA follows: TGTGCCAGCAGCTCTTACCTAGCGGTAGGAGATACGCAGTATTTT.

The chain recombines TRBV28 with TRBJ2-2; D is perhaps TRBD2 (6 bases). The germline CDR1 and CDR2 sequences are MDHEN and SYDVKM. CDR3 size: 13 residues. Trimming stripped 5 bases from V and 6 bases from J, with 10 bases between. The chain's CDR3 is CASSPLAPGELFF. In DNA, the CDR3 is TGTGCCAGCAGTCCACTAGCTCCCGGGGAGCTGTTTTTT.

The chain links TRBV5-6 to TRBJ2-1, with D tentatively TRBD2 (5 bases). This CDR3 comprises 14 residues. Germline V gives CDR1 SGHDT, CDR2 YYEEEE. Trimming cost V 5 bases and J 2 bases, with 11 bases left between them. Here the CDR3 reads CASRKTSTYNEQFF. The CDR3 DNA is TGTGCCAGCAGGAAAACTAGTACCTACAATGAGCAGTTCTTC.

The V and J genes are TRBV7-6 and TRBJ2-6; no clear D. CDR1 SGHVS and CDR2 FNYEAQ come from the germline V gene. V was pared by 6 bases and J by 0 bases, with 6 bases between. The CDR3 covers 14 residues. The CDR3 sequence is CASSQSSGANVLTF. The CDR3 DNA reads as TGTGCCAGCAGTCAGTCCTCTGGGGCCAACGTCCTGACTTTC.

In DNA, the CDR3 is TGTGCCAGCAGTTACTCGACAGGGGATTCACCCCTCCACTTT. Translating it yields CASSYSTGDSPLHF. The chain combines TRBV6-5 with TRBJ1-6, with 8 bases identical to TRBD1. Germline V gene data show CDR1 as MNHEY and CDR2 as SVGAGI. V shed 0 bases and J 8 bases; nucleotides not matched to a gene: 0. This CDR3 comprises 14 residues.

V is TRBV11-2 and J is TRBJ2-1; 9 bases are shared with TRBD2. The CDR3 is made up of 15 amino acids. Germline V CDR1 and CDR2: SGHAT, FQNNGV. V dropped 3 bases and J dropped 3; count of bases not matched to a gene: 3. The CDR3 is CASSLASGNYNEQFF. CDR3 sequence (DNA): TGTGCCAGCAGCTTGGCTAGCGGGAACTACAATGAGCAGTTCTTC.

This chain links TRBV21-1 with TRBJ1-1; the D call of TRBD1 is as the table states it, not checked on the DNA. TRBV21-1 is marked as a pseudogene. This CDR3 is built from 10 residues. CDR3 sequence (DNA): TGTGCCAGCAGCAATCAGGAAGCTTTCTTT. The encoded protein is CASSNQEAFF.

This clone has just one count. The rearrangement joins TRBV3-1 (or the pseudogene TRBV3-2) to TRBJ2-3; TRBD2 agrees at 13 bases. The V and J ends lost 5 bases and 6 bases, in that order; junction bases with no gene match: 2. This CDR3 contains 14 residues. The V gene's germline CDR1 is LGHDT and CDR2 YNNKEL (reference sequence). CDR3 in amino acids: CASSLLAGGDTQYF. The CDR3 DNA reads TGTGCCAGCAGCTTACTAGCGGGAGGGGATACGCAGTATTTT.

The chain has TRBV5-1 and TRBJ2-7; no firm D call. Germline V lookup: CDR1 SGHRS, CDR2 YFSETQ. The CDR3 has 17 amino acids. V dropped 3 bases and J dropped 0 bases, with 19 bases sitting between them. The CDR3 region is CASSSQSPRIPSYEQYF. DNA of the CDR3: TGCGCCAGCAGCTCACAAAGCCCGAGGATACCCTCCTACGAGCAGTACTTC.

This clone was seen only a few times. The chain joins TRBV4-2 to TRBJ1-1; 8 bases agree with TRBD1. The junction had 10 bases not matched to a gene; V was cut back by 2 bases and J by 8 bases. The CDR3 runs 15 residues. Germline values: CDR1 LGHNA, CDR2 YNFKEQ. CDR3 sequence (DNA): TGTGCCAGCAGCCAAAGTTCGGACAGGGCCACCGAAGCTTTCTTT. It codes for CASSQSSDRATEAFF.

The V call is TRBV5-6, the J call TRBJ1-2; D remains unclear. The CDR3 runs to 13 residues. V gave up 2 bases and J gave up 3 bases, with 8 bases separating them. From germline, CDR1 is SGHDT and CDR2 YYEEEE. The DNA of the CDR3 is TGTGCCAGCAGCTTCGGTGCGGACTATGGCTACACCTTC. Amino acid sequence: CASSFGADYGYTF.

The V gene is TRBV28, the J gene TRBJ1-1; 7 bases match TRBD1. V gave up 4 bases and J gave up 3 bases; unmatched junction bases: 5. Per the germline V gene, CDR1 is MDHEN and CDR2 is SYDVKM. CDR3 length equals 14 residues. The CDR3, as DNA: TGTGCCAGCAGTTCCATACAGGGGTACACTGAAGCTTTCTTT. Translated: CASSSIQGYTEAFF. The full variable domain, its missing parts supplied by reference TRBV28 and TRBJ1-1, is DVKVTQSSRYLVKRTGEKVFLECVQDMDHENMFWYRQDPGLGLRLIYFSYDVKMKEKGDIPEGYSVSREKKERFSLILESASTNQTSMYLCASSSIQGYTEAFFGQGTRLTVV.

This rearrangement joins TRBV28 to TRBJ1-1; D remains ambiguous. The CDR3 runs 12 residues. Germline CDR1 and CDR2: MDHEN and SYDVKM. The V end was cut by 6 bases, the J end by 8 bases, with 13 bases between. The CDR3, as DNA: TGTGCCAGCAGGCCCGGGTGGGAGGAAGCTTTCTTT. Protein: CASRPGWEEAFF.

The V gene is TRBV18, the J gene TRBJ2-7, with D perhaps TRBD2 (5 bases). V was trimmed by 1 base and J by 11 bases, leaving 18 bases between them. CDR1 is KGHSH and CDR2 is LQKENI in the germline V gene. CDR3 size: 14 residues. The CDR3 nucleotides are TGTGCCAGCTCACCACAGAGAATCCGGGAAGAGAAGTACTTC. It codes for CASSPQRIREEKYF.

This clone was found a few times. This sequence joins TRBV21-1 and TRBJ2-2; TRBD1 is taken as the D call from the table, unchecked against the DNA. TRBV21-1 counts as a pseudogene. This CDR3 has 14 amino acids. The CDR3 protein is CASTLTGDTGELFF. The DNA for the CDR3 is TGTGCCAGCACCTTGACAGGGGACACCGGGGAGCTGTTTTTT.

The V and J genes are TRBV18 and TRBJ1-6, with 9 bases identical to TRBD1. CDR1 is KGHSH, CDR2 LQKENI, per germline. V gave up 4 bases and J gave up 7 bases; unmatched junction bases: 5. This CDR3 spans 15 amino acids. The CDR3 DNA reads TGTGCCAGCTCACAGGGACAGGGACCCAATTCACCCCTCCACTTT. It specifies CASSQGQGPNSPLHF. The whole variable domain, filled in from reference TRBV18 and TRBJ1-6, reads NAGVMQNPRHLVRRRGQEARLRCSPMKGHSHVYWYRQLPEEGLKFMVYLQKENIIDESGMPKERFSAEFPKEGPSILRIQQVVRGDSAAYFCASSQGQGPNSPLHFGNGTRLTVT.

The rearrangement uses TRBV9 and TRBJ2-3, with D hard to call. The germline V gene encodes CDR1 SGDLS and CDR2 YYNGEE. With 8 bases removed from V and 5 bases from J, the gap between germline ends came to 18 bases. This CDR3 has 14 residues. The CDR3 here is CASSFGLRGDTQYF. The CDR3 DNA reads as TGTGCCAGTTCTTTTGGCCTCAGAGGAGATACGCAGTATTTT.

This chain links TRBV13 with TRBJ2-7; TRBD2 is a possible D gene (6 bases). Germline V lookup: CDR1 PRHDT, CDR2 FYEKMQ (reference sequence). Trimming shortened V by 2 bases and J by 1 base, and 12 bases separated the two germline ends. The CDR3 is made up of 15 amino acids. In nucleotides, the CDR3 is TGTGCCAGCAGCTTACGGGGCCGGGGGTCCTACGAGCAGTACTTC. It specifies CASSLRGRGSYEQYF.

The rearrangement joins TRBV30 to TRBJ1-6, with a possible D match to TRBD1 (5 bases). The CDR3 sequence is 17 residues long. The germline V and J ends were trimmed by 2 bases and 0 bases, with 14 bases remaining between them. CDR1 and CDR2 from the germline V gene are GTSNPN and SVGIG (reference sequence). CDR3 bases: TGTGCCTGGAGTTATGGGCAGGGAAGCTCCTATAATTCACCCCTCCACTTT. It codes for CAWSYGQGSSYNSPLHF.

The V gene is TRBV28, the J gene TRBJ2-2, with 14 bases that match TRBD2. The CDR3 contains 16 residues. CDR1 is MDHEN and CDR2 is SYDVKM in the germline V gene. The V gene end was trimmed by 5 bases and the J gene end by 6 bases; junction bases not matched to a gene: 5. CDR3 in amino acids: CASSHPGLAGAGELFF. CDR3 sequence (DNA): TGTGCCAGCAGTCATCCGGGACTAGCGGGAGCCGGGGAGCTGTTTTTT.

V is TRBV29-1 and J is TRBJ1-1; 10 positions agree with TRBD1. This CDR3 has 19 residues. With 1 base clipped from V and 5 bases from J, the junction kept 19 bases outside the gene matches. Per the germline V gene, CDR1 is SQVTM and CDR2 is ANQGSEA. CDR3 sequence reads: CSVEARGIWDRGRETEAFF. DNA of the CDR3: TGCAGCGTTGAAGCGAGGGGAATTTGGGACAGGGGTAGGGAGACTGAAGCTTTCTTT.

The J gene is TRBJ2-7, the V gene TRBV30; D not resolved. This CDR3 region has 12 residues. Germline V gene sequence: CDR1 GTSNPN, CDR2 SVGIG (reference sequence). V dropped 0 bases and J dropped 7 bases, with 10 bases sitting between them. The CDR3 is CAWSVTAREQYF. The CDR3 DNA sequence: TGTGCCTGGAGTGTCACAGCAAGGGAGCAGTACTTC.